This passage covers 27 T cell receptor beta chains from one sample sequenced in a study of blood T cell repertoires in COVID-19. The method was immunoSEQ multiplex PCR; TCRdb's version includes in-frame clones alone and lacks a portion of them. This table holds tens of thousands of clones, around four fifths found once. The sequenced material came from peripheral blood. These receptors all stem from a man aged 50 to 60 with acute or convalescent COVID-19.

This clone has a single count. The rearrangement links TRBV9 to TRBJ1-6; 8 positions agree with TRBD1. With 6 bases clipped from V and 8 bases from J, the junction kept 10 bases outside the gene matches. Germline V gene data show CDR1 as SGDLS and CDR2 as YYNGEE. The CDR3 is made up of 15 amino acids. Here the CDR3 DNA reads TGTGCCAGCACCGGTTCGGGACAGGTAGATTCACCCCTCCACTTT. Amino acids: CASTGSGQVDSPLHF.

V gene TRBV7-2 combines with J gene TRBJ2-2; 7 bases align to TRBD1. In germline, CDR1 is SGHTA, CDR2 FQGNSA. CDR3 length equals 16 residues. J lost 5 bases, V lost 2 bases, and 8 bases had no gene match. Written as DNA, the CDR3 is TGTGCCAGCAGCTTAAACGCAGGGGGAAGGACCGGGGAGCTGTTTTTT. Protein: CASSLNAGGRTGELFF. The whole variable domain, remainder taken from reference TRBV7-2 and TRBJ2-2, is GAGVSQSPSNKVTEKGKDVELRCDPISGHTALYWYRQSLGQGLEFLIYFQGNSAPDKSGLPSDRFSAERTGGSVSTLTIQRTQQEDSAVYLCASSLNAGGRTGELFFGEGSRLTVL.

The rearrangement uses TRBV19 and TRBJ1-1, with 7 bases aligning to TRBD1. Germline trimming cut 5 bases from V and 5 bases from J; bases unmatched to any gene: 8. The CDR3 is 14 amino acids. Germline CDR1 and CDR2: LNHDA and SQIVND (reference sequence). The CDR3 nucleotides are TGTGCCAGTAGTTCCGTTCAGGGGGAAACTGAAGCTTTCTTT. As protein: CASSSVQGETEAFF.

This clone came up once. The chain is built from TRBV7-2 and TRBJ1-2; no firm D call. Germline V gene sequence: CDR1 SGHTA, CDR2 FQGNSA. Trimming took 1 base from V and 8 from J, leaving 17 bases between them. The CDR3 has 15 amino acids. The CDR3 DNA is TGTGCCAGCAGCTTAGAGCGACTAGGCGTGGGAGGCTACACCTTC. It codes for CASSLERLGVGGYTF.

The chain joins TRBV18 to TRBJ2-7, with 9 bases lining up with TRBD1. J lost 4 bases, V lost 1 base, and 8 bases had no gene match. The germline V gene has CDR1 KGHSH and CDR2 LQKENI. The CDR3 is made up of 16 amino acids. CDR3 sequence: CASSPLRQGGIYEQYF. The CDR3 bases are TGTGCCAGCTCACCACTGAGACAGGGGGGGATTTACGAGCAGTACTTC.

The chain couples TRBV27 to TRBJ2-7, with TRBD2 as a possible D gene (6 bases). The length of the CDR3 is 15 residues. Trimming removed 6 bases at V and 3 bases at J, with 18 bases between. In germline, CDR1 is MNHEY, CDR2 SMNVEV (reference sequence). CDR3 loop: CASSPTEAGHYEQYF. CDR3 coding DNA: TGTGCCAGCAGCCCCACCGAAGCGGGTCACTACGAGCAGTACTTC.

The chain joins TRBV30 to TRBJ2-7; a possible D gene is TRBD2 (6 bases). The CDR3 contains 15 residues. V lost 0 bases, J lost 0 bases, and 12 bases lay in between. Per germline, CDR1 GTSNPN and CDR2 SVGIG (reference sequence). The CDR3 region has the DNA TGTGCCTGGAGTGTTACGGGACTTCGCTCCTACGAGCAGTACTTC. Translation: CAWSVTGLRSYEQYF.

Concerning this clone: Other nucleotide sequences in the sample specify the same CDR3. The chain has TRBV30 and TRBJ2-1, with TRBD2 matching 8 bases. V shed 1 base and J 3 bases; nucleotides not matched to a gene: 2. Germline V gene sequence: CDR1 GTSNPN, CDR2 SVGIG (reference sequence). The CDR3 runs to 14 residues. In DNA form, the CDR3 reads TGTGCCTGGAGTGCCGGGACTAGCTACAATGAGCAGTTCTTC. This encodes CAWSAGTSYNEQFF.

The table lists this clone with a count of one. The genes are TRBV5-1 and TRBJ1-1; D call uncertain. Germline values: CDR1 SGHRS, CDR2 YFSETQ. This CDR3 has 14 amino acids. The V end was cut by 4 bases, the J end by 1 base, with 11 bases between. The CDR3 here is CASSRDYSNTEAFF. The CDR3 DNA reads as TGCGCCAGCAGCCGGGATTACTCGAACACTGAAGCTTTCTTT. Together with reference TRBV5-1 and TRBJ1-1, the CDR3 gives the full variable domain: KAGVTQTPRYLIKTRGQQVTLSCSPISGHRSVSWYQQTPGQGLQFLFEYFSETQRNKGNFPGRFSGRQFSNSRSEMNVSTLELGDSALYLCASSRDYSNTEAFFGQGTRLTVV.

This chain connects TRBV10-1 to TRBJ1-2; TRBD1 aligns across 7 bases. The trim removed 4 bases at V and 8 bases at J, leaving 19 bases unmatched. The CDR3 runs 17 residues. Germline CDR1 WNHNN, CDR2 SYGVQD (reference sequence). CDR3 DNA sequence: TGCGCCAGCAGTGCCCGAGGGGGCGCAGAGGGACGGCGCGGCTACACCTTC. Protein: CASSARGGAEGRRGYTF.

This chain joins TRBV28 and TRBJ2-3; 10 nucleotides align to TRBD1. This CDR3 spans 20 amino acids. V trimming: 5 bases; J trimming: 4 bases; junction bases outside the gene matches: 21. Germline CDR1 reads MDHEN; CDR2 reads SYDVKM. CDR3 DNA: TGTGCCAGCAGTACTCGGAAAATAACCGGGACAGGGGTGGAGGCAGATACGCAGTATTTT. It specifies CASSTRKITGTGVEADTQYF.

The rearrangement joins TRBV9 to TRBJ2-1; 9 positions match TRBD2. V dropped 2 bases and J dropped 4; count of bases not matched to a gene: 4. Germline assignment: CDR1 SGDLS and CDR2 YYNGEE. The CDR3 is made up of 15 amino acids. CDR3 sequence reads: CASSVGGLAYNEQFF. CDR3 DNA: TGTGCCAGCAGCGTGGGCGGACTAGCGTACAATGAGCAGTTCTTC.

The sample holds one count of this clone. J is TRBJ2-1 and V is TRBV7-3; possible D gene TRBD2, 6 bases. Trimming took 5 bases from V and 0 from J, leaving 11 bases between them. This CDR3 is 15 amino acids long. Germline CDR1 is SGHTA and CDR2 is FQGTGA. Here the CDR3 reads CASSTTSSSYNEQFF. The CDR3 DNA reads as TGTGCCAGCAGCACCACTAGCAGCTCCTACAATGAGCAGTTCTTC.

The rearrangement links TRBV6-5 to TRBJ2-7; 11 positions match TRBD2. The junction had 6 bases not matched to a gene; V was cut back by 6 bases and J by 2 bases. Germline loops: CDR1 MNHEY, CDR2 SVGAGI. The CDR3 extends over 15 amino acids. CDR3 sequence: CASSPTSGAAYEQYF. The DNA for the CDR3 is TGTGCCAGCAGCCCGACTAGCGGGGCCGCCTACGAGCAGTACTTC.

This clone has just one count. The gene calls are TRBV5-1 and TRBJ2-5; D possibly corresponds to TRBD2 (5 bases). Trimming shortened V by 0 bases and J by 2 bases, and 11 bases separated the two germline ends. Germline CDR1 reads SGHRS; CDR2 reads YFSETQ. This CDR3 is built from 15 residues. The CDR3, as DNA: TGCGCCAGCAGCTTGGCCCCGACTACGCAAGAGACCCAGTACTTC. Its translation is CASSLAPTTQETQYF.

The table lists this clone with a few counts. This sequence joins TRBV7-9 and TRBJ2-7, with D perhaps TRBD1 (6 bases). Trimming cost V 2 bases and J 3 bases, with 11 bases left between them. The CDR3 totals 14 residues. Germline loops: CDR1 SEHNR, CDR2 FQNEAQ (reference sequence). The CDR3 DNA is TGTGCCAGCAGCTTATCAGGGGCGGGCTACGAGCAGTACTTC. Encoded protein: CASSLSGAGYEQYF. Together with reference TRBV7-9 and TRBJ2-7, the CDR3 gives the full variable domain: DTGVSQNPRHKITKRGQNVTFRCDPISEHNRLYWYRQTLGQGPEFLTYFQNEAQLEKSRLLSDRFSAERPKGSFSTLEIQRTEQGDSAMYLCASSLSGAGYEQYFGPGTRLTVT.

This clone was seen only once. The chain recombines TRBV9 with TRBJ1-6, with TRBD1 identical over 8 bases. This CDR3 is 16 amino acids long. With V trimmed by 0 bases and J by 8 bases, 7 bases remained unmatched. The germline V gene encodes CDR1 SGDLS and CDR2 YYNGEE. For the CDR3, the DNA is TGTGCCAGCAGCGTAGGGACAGGGCGCGGGGATTCACCCCTCCACTTT. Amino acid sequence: CASSVGTGRGDSPLHF.

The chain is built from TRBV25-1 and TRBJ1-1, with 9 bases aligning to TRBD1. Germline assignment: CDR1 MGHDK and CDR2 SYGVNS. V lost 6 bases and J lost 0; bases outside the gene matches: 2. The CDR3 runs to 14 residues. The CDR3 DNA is TGTGCCAGCAGCGGGACAGGGTTGAACACTGAAGCTTTCTTT. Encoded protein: CASSGTGLNTEAFF. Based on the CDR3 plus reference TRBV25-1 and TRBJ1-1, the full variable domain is EADIYQTPRYLVIGTGKKITLECSQTMGHDKMYWYQQDPGMELHLIHYSYGVNSTEKGDLSSESTVSRIRTEHFPLTLESARPSHTSQYLCASSGTGLNTEAFFGQGTRLTVV.

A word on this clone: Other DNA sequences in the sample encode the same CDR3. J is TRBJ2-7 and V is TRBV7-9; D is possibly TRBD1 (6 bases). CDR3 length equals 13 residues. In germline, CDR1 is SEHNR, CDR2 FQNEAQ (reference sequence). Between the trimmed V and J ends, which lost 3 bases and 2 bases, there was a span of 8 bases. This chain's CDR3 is CASSFGQTYEQYF. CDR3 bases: TGTGCCAGCAGCTTTGGACAGACCTACGAGCAGTACTTC. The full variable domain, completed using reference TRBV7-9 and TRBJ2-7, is DTGVSQNPRHKITKRGQNVTFRCDPISEHNRLYWYRQTLGQGPEFLTYFQNEAQLEKSRLLSDRFSAERPKGSFSTLEIQRTEQGDSAMYLCASSFGQTYEQYFGPGTRLTVT.

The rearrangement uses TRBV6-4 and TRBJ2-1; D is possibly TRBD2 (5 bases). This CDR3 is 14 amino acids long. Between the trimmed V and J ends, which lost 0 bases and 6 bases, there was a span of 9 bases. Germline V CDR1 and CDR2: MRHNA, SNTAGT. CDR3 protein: CASSDSRRGNEQFF. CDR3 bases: TGTGCCAGCAGTGACTCAAGACGGGGCAATGAGCAGTTCTTC.

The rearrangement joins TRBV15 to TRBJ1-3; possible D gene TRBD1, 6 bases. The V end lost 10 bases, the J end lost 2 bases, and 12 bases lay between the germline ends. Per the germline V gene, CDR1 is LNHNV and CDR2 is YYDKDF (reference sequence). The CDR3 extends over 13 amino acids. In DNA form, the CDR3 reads TGTGCCATTTCGGGGACAACTGGAAACACCATATATTTT. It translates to CAISGTTGNTIYF.

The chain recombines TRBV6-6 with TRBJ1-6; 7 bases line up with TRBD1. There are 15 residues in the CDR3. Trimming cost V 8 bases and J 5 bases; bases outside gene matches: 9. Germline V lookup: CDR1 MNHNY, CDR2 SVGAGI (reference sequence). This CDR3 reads CASEQGTVNNSPLHF. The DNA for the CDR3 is TGTGCCAGCGAACAAGGGACAGTAAATAATTCACCCCTCCACTTT.

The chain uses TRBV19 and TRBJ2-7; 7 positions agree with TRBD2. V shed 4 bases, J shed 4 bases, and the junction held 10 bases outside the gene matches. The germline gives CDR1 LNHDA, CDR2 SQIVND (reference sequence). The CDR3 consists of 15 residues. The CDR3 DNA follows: TGTGCCAGTAGTAGTTTTGGCGGGGGAAAGTACGAGCAGTACTTC. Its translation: CASSSFGGGKYEQYF.

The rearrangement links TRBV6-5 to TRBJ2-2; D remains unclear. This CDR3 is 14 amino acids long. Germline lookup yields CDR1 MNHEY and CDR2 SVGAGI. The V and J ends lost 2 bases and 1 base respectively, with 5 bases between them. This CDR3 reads CASSYGENTGELFF. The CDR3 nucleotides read TGTGCCAGCAGTTACGGAGAGAACACCGGGGAGCTGTTTTTT.

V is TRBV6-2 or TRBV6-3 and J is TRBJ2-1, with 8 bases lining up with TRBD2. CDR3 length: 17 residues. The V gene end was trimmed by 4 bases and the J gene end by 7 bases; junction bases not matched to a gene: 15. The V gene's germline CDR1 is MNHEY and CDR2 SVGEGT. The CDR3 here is CASSFPQPLAALNEQFF. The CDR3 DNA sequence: TGTGCCAGCAGTTTCCCACAGCCACTAGCGGCCCTTAATGAGCAGTTCTTC.

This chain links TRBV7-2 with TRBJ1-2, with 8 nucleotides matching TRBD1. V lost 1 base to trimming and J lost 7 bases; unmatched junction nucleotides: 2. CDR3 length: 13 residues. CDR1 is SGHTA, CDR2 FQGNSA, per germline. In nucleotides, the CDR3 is TGTGCCAGCAGCTTAGGGGGGACAGGTGGCTACACCTTC. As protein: CASSLGGTGGYTF.

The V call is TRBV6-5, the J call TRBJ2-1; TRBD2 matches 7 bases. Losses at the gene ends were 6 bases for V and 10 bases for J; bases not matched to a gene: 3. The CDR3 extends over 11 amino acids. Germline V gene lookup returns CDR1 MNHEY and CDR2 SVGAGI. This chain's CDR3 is CASSDSGEQFF. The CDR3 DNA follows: TGTGCCAGCAGCGATAGCGGGGAGCAGTTCTTC.